A single sample is the source of the 22 T cell receptor beta chains below, sequenced in a study of T cell responses to AZD1222 COVID-19 vaccine. Some clones are missing from TCRdb's copy, which holds only in-frame ones; the method was immunoSEQ multiplex PCR. The sample contains fewer than 180,000 clones, 92% of which appear only once. The sequences come from peripheral blood, collected 28 days after the second AZD1222 dose. These receptors originate from an adult who received the AZD1222 COVID-19 vaccine.

This chain uses TRBV30 with TRBJ1-2; D is uncertain. Trimming shortened V by 0 bases and J by 4 bases, and 6 bases separated the two germline ends. The germline CDR1 and CDR2 sequences are GTSNPN and SVGIG (reference sequence). The CDR3 runs to 12 residues. The CDR3 is CAWSVNRYGYTF. The CDR3 nucleotides read TGTGCCTGGAGTGTAAACCGCTATGGCTACACCTTC.

V usage is TRBV7-9 and J usage is TRBJ2-7; 8 bases fit TRBD1. V lost 6 bases, J lost 5 bases, and 9 bases stayed unmatched. The CDR3 is made up of 14 amino acids. The germline gives CDR1 SEHNR, CDR2 FQNEAQ (reference sequence). CDR3 region: CASRSTGVGDEQYF. CDR3 bases: TGTGCCAGCAGGTCGACAGGGGTTGGCGACGAGCAGTACTTC.

This clone showed up just once. The genes are TRBV28 and TRBJ1-2; D remains ambiguous. Trimming stripped 6 bases from V and 0 bases from J, with 8 bases between. The CDR3 runs 13 residues. CDR1 is MDHEN, CDR2 SYDVKM, per germline. CDR3 amino acids: CASRPTTNYGYTF. As DNA, the CDR3 is TGTGCCAGCAGGCCCACGACTAACTATGGCTACACCTTC.

This clone occurred a few times. This chain connects TRBV10-1 to TRBJ2-3, with 11 bases lining up with TRBD1. J lost 6 bases, V lost 6 bases, and 8 bases had no gene match. Germline CDR1 and CDR2: WNHNN and SYGVQD (reference sequence). The CDR3 contains 15 residues. CDR3 sequence reads: CASSFGQGAVDTQYF. CDR3 nucleotides: TGCGCCAGCAGCTTTGGACAGGGGGCAGTGGATACGCAGTATTTT.

This rearrangement joins TRBV19 to TRBJ1-5; D call uncertain. The V end was cut by 1 base, the J end by 9 bases, with 7 bases between. The CDR3 is 12 amino acids. From germline, CDR1 is LNHDA and CDR2 SQIVND (reference sequence). This CDR3 is CASSIGESPQHF. The CDR3 region has the DNA TGTGCCAGTAGTATAGGGGAATCGCCCCAGCATTTT.

The chain employs TRBV24-1 and TRBJ2-7; D not resolved. The V and J ends lost 3 bases and 2 bases respectively, with 10 bases between them. This CDR3 is 14 amino acids long. The germline CDR1 and CDR2 sequences are KGHDR and SFDVKD. The DNA of the CDR3 is TGTGCCACCAGTGATGTTATACAACCCTACGAGCAGTACTTC. The encoded protein is CATSDVIQPYEQYF.

The chain employs TRBV5-4 and TRBJ2-1; possibly TRBD1 for D (5 bases). The germline V gene encodes CDR1 SGHNT and CDR2 YYREEE (reference sequence). The germline V and J ends were trimmed by 4 bases and 5 bases, with 13 bases remaining between them. The CDR3 is made up of 14 amino acids. As DNA, the CDR3 is TGTGCCAGCAGCGAAACAGGATATAACAATGAGCAGTTCTTC. Its protein product is CASSETGYNNEQFF.

The chain recombines TRBV10-3 with TRBJ2-5; D is uncertain. V was cut by 0 bases and J by 7 bases, with 12 bases left in between. Germline values: CDR1 ENHRY, CDR2 SYGVKD. The CDR3 covers 14 residues. The CDR3 bases are TGTGCCATCAGTGAGTCGGTACAACTTGGGACCCAGTACTTC. Its protein product is CAISESVQLGTQYF.

This rearrangement joins TRBV2 to TRBJ2-7; D gene unclear. Deletions cut 6 bases from V and 4 bases from J, with 7 bases between. From germline, CDR1 is SNHLY and CDR2 FYNNEI. The CDR3 spans 11 residues. This CDR3 reads CASRGSYEQYF. The CDR3 region has the DNA TGTGCCAGCAGAGGGTCTTACGAGCAGTACTTC.

The chain is built from TRBV28 and TRBJ1-2; perhaps TRBD1 as D (5 bases). The CDR3 loop spans 15 amino acids. The germline V and J ends were trimmed by 4 bases and 8 bases, with 20 bases remaining between them. From germline, CDR1 is MDHEN and CDR2 SYDVKM. CDR3 sequence: CASSSRRGGAGGYTF. The CDR3 coding sequence is TGTGCCAGCAGTTCCCGCCGAGGAGGGGCAGGGGGCTACACCTTC.

This chain's CDR3 is CAISNRGNTEAFF. The CDR3 DNA is TGTGCCATCAGTAACAGGGGGAACACTGAAGCTTTCTTT. This chain joins TRBV10-3 and TRBJ1-1, with 7 bases that match TRBD1. CDR1 and CDR2 from the germline V gene are ENHRY and SYGVKD. Losses at the gene ends were 5 bases for V and 1 base for J; bases not matched to a gene: 1. The CDR3 runs 13 residues.

This chain joins TRBV9 and TRBJ2-7, with 8 bases identical to TRBD2. CDR3 length equals 16 residues. V lost 0 bases, J lost 0 bases, and 5 bases stayed unmatched. Per the germline V gene, CDR1 is SGDLS and CDR2 is YYNGEE. The CDR3 is CASSVEAGGSSYEQYF. CDR3 DNA: TGTGCCAGCAGCGTAGAGGCGGGAGGCTCCTCCTACGAGCAGTACTTC.

The rearrangement links TRBV6-1 to TRBJ2-3, with 7 bases aligning to TRBD1. This CDR3 is built from 14 residues. J gave up 4 bases and V 2 bases, and 3 bases lay outside the gene matches. Germline V gene sequence: CDR1 MNHNS, CDR2 SASEGT. The CDR3 loop reads CASSERDRPDTQYF. The CDR3 DNA follows: TGTGCCAGCAGTGAAAGGGACAGACCAGATACGCAGTATTTT.

As DNA, the CDR3 is TGCGCCAGCAGCCAGGGGAGCGAGAACTATGGCTACACCTTC. This translates into CASSQGSENYGYTF. The chain links TRBV10-1 to TRBJ1-2; a possible D gene is TRBD1 (6 bases). Germline values: CDR1 WNHNN, CDR2 SYGVQD (reference sequence). The CDR3 loop spans 14 amino acids. The ends were cut back, 6 bases at V and 2 bases at J, with 13 bases in the middle.

The V gene is TRBV6-6, the J gene TRBJ1-1, with TRBD1 as a possible D gene (6 bases). Germline CDR1 reads MNHNY; CDR2 reads SVGAGI (reference sequence). Trimming removed 6 bases from V and 4 bases from J, with 33 bases in between. The CDR3 totals 20 residues. The CDR3 DNA is TGTGCCAGCAGCCGAAATCGGAGGGAGACAGGCCCCCGACGGGGCACTGAAGCTTTCTTT. Protein: CASSRNRRETGPRRGTEAFF.

The V call is TRBV7-2, the J call TRBJ1-6; tentative D call: TRBD1 (5 bases). With 4 bases removed from V and 9 bases from J, the gap between germline ends came to 19 bases. Germline values: CDR1 SGHTA, CDR2 FQGNSA. The CDR3 has 16 residues. The CDR3 sequence is CASSSTGALGSSPLHF. For the CDR3, the DNA is TGTGCCAGCAGCTCTACCGGGGCCCTGGGGAGTTCACCCCTCCACTTT.

The rearrangement links TRBV5-4 to TRBJ2-3; D remains unclear. V was pared by 3 bases and J by 2 bases, with 7 bases between. The CDR3 covers 13 residues. Germline CDR1 is SGHNT and CDR2 is YYREEE (reference sequence). As DNA, the CDR3 is TGTGCCAGCAGCTCCGACCCCACAGATACGCAGTATTTT. It codes for CASSSDPTDTQYF.

The V call is TRBV4-1, the J call TRBJ2-7; 7 positions agree with TRBD1. The CDR3 contains 14 residues. V was clipped by 7 bases and J by 2 bases; unmatched bases: 8. Germline V lookup: CDR1 MGHRA, CDR2 YSYEKL. The chain's CDR3 is CASIIRDRPYEQYF. In nucleotides, the CDR3 is TGCGCCAGCATAATCCGGGACAGACCCTACGAGCAGTACTTC.

V gene TRBV28 combines with J gene TRBJ2-2, with 7 bases that match TRBD2. Trimming at V came to 3 bases and at J to 3 bases, leaving 1 base not matched to a gene. The CDR3 is made up of 14 amino acids. CDR1 is MDHEN, CDR2 SYDVKM, per germline. The CDR3 nucleotides read TGTGCCAGCAGTTTTCTAGCGGACACCGGGGAGCTGTTTTTT. Its translation: CASSFLADTGELFF.

The chain joins TRBV7-9 to TRBJ1-2, with TRBD1 identical over 12 bases. Germline loops: CDR1 SEHNR, CDR2 FQNEAQ (reference sequence). J lost 7 bases, V lost 0 bases, and 3 bases had no gene match. CDR3 length equals 15 residues. The CDR3 region is CASSLAGTGGGGYTF. DNA for the CDR3: TGTGCCAGCAGCTTAGCCGGGACAGGGGGCGGTGGCTACACCTTC.

J is TRBJ2-5 and V is TRBV7-3; tentatively, D is TRBD2 (6 bases). Germline assignment: CDR1 SGHTA and CDR2 FQGTGA. Trimming stripped 5 bases from V and 5 bases from J, with 12 bases between. The CDR3 is 13 residues long. CDR3 sequence reads: CASSVGTGETQYF. The CDR3 nucleotides read TGTGCCAGCAGCGTCGGGACTGGGGAGACCCAGTACTTC.

The chain links TRBV10-3 to TRBJ1-1, with D possibly TRBD1 on 5 matching bases. Trimming cost V 6 bases and J 1 base, with 12 bases left between them. From germline, CDR1 is ENHRY and CDR2 SYGVKD. CDR3 length: 14 residues. The DNA for the CDR3 is TGTGCCATCAGGAGGGTAGGGGAGAACACTGAAGCTTTCTTT. Its translation is CAIRRVGENTEAFF.